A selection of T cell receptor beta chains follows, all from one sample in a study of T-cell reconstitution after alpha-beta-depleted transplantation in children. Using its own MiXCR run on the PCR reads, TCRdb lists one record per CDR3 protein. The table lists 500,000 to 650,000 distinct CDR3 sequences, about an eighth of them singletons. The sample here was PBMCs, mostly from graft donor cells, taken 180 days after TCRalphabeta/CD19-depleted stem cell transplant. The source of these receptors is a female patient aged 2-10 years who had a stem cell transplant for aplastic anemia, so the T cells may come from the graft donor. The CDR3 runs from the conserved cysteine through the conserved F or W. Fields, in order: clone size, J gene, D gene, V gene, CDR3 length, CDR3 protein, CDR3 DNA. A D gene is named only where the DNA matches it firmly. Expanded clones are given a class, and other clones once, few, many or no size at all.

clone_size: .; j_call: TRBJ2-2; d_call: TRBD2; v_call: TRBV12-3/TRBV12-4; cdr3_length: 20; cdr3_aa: CAFRGPALPSGARGTGELFF; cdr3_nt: TGTGCCTTCCGCGGGCCAGCTTTGCCTAGCGGGGCCCGGGGCACCGGGGAGCTGTTTTTT
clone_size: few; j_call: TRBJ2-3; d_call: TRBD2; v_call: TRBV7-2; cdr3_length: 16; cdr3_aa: CASSLVAGLASDTQYF; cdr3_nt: TGTGCCAGCAGCTTAGTGGCGGGACTAGCATCAGATACGCAGTATTTT
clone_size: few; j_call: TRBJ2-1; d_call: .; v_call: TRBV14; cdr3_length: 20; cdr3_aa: CASSQDSRGMYQSSYNEQFF; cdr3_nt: TGTGCCAGCAGCCAAGATTCCCGGGGCATGTACCAGTCCTCCTACAATGAGCAGTTCTTC
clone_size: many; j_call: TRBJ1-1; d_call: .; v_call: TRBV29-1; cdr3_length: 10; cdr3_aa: CSVLGSEAFF; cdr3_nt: TGCAGCGTTTTGGGGTCTGAAGCTTTCTTT
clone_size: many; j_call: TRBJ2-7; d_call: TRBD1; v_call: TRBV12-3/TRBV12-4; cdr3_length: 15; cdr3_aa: CASSEGTASSYEQYF; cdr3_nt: TGTGCCAGCAGTGAAGGGACAGCGTCCTCCTACGAGCAGTACTTC
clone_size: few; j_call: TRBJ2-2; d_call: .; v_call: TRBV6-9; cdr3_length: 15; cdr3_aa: CASSYSGTTTGELFF; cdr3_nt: TGTGCCAGCAGTTATTCCGGGACGACCACCGGGGAGCTGTTTTTT
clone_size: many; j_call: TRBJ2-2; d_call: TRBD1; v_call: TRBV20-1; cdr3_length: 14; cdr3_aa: CSAPGTGATGELFF; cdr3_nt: TGCAGTGCTCCTGGGACAGGGGCCACCGGGGAGCTGTTTTTT
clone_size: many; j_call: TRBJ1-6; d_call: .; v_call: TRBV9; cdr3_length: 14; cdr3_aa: CASSGLHRTSPLHF; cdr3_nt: TGTGCCAGCAGCGGGCTACACCGAACCTCACCCCTCCACTTT
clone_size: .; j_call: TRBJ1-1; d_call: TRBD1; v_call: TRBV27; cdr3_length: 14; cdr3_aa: CASSRTGSSTEAFF; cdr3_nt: TGTGCCAGCAGTAGGACAGGGAGCTCTACTGAAGCTTTCTTT
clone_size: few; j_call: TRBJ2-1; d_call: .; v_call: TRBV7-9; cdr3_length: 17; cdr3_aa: CASSLPDLGSVTNEQFF; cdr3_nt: TGTGCCAGCAGCTTACCGGACCTAGGATCCGTTACCAATGAGCAGTTCTTC
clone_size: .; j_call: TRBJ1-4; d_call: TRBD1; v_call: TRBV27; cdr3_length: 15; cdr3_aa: CASSLWSGGGEKLFF; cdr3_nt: TGTGCCAGCAGTTTATGGTCAGGGGGCGGTGAAAAACTGTTTTTT
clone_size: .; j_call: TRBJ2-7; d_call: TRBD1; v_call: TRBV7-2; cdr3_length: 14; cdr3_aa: CASSLGTGRSEQYF; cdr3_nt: TGTGCCAGCAGCTTAGGGACAGGTCGGTCCGAGCAGTACTTC
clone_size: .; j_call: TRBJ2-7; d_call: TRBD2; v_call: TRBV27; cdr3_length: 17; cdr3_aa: CASSGTSRASGPYEQYF; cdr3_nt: TGTGCCAGCAGTGGCACTAGCAGGGCTAGCGGCCCCTACGAGCAGTACTTC
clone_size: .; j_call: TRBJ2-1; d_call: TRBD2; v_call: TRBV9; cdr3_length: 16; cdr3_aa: CASSVGGGSPYNEQFF; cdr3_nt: TGTGCCAGCAGCGTAGGCGGCGGGAGCCCCTACAATGAGCAGTTCTTC
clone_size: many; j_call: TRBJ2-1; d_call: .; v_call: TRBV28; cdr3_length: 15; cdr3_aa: CASSLPKYKYNEQFF; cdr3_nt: TGTGCCAGCAGTTTACCCAAATACAAATACAATGAGCAGTTCTTC
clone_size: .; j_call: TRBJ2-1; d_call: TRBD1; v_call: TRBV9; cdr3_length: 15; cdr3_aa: CASSRFGTGALEQFF; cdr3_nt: TGTGCCAGCAGCCGATTCGGGACAGGGGCCTTAGAGCAGTTCTTC
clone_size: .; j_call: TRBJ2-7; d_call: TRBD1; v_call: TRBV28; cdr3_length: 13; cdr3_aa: CASSLTGAREQYF; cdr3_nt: TGTGCCAGCAGTTTGACAGGGGCGAGGGAGCAGTACTTC
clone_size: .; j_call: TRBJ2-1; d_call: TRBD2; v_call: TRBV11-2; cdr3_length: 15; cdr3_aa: CASSRTSGRGNEQFF; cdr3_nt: TGTGCCAGCAGCCGGACAAGCGGGAGAGGGAATGAGCAGTTCTTC
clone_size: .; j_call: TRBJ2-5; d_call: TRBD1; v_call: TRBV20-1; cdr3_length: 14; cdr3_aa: CSADRTGRWETQYF; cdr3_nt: TGCAGTGCCGATAGGACAGGGCGTTGGGAGACCCAGTACTTC
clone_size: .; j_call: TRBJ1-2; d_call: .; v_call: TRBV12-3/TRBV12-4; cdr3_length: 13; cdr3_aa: CASTPPTGYGYTF; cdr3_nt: TGTGCCAGCACCCCCCCGACGGGCTATGGCTACACCTTC
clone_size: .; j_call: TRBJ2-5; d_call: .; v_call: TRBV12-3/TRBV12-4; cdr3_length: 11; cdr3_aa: CASSLHLAQYF; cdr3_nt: TGTGCCAGCAGTCTCCACCTGGCCCAGTACTTC
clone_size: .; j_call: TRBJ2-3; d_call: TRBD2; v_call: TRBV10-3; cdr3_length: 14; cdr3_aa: CAIGASGSGDTQYF; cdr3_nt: TGTGCCATCGGGGCTAGCGGGAGTGGAGATACGCAGTATTTT
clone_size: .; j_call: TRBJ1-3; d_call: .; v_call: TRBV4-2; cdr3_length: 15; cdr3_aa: CASSQEETGGNTIYF; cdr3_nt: TGTGCCAGCAGCCAAGAAGAAACGGGCGGAAACACCATATATTTT
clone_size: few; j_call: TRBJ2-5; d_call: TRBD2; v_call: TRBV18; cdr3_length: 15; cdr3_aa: CASSLRLAGQETQYF; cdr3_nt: TGTGCCAGCTCCCTGCGACTAGCGGGGCAAGAGACCCAGTACTTC
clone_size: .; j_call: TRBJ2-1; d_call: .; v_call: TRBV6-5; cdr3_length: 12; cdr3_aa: CASRAGVGEQFF; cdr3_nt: TGTGCCAGCAGGGCAGGGGTGGGTGAGCAGTTCTTC
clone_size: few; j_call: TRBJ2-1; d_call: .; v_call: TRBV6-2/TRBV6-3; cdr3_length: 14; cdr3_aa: CASRRASAFRLEFF; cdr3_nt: TGTGCCAGCAGAAGGGCCTCCGCGTTCAGGCTGGAGTTCTTC
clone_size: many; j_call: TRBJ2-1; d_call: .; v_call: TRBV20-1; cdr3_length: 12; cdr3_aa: CSARNSVHEQFF; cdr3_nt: TGCAGTGCTAGAAATAGCGTCCATGAGCAGTTCTTC
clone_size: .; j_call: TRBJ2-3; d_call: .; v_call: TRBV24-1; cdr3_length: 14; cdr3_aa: CATSDFAFTDTQYF; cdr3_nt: TGTGCCACCAGTGATTTCGCATTCACAGATACGCAGTATTTT
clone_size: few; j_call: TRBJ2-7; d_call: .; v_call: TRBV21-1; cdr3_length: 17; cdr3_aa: CASSKALGTGSSYEQYF; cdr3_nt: TGTGCCAGCAGCAAAGCGCTCGGGACGGGTAGCTCCTACGAGCAGTACTTC
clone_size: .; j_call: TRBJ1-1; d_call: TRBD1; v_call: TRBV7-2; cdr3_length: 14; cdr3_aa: CASSLNRGSTEAFF; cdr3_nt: TGTGCCAGCAGCCTAAACAGGGGCTCCACTGAAGCTTTCTTT
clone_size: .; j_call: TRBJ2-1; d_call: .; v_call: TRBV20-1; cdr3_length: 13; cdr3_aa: CSADRILYNEQFF; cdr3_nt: TGCAGTGCTGACCGGATTCTCTACAATGAGCAGTTCTTC
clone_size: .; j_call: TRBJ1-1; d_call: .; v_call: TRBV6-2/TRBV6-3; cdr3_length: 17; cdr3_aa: CASSTYQGAWANTEAFF; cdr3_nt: TGTGCCAGCAGCACCTACCAAGGAGCATGGGCGAACACTGAAGCTTTCTTT
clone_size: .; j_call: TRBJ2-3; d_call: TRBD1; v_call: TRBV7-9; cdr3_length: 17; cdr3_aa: CASSLLRTGAGADTQYF; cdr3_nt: TGTGCCAGCAGCTTACTCAGGACAGGGGCGGGAGCAGATACGCAGTATTTT
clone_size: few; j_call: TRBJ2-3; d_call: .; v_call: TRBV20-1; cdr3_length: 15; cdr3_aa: CSARDVGWYTDTQYF; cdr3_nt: TGCAGTGCTAGAGATGTCGGCTGGTACACAGATACGCAGTATTTT
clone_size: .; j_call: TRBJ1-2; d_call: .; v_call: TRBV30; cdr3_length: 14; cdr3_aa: CAWSVRTLYPGYTF; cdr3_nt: TGTGCCTGGAGTGTACGGACCCTCTATCCTGGCTACACCTTC
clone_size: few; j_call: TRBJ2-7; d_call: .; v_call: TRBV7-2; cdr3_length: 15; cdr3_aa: CASSLGVLSSYEQYF; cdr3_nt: TGTGCCAGCAGCTTAGGGGTCTTGAGCTCCTACGAGCAGTACTTC
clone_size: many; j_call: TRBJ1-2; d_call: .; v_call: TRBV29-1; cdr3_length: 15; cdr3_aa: CSVEGPSRANYGYTF; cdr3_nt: TGCAGCGTTGAAGGCCCGAGCAGAGCTAACTATGGCTACACCTTC
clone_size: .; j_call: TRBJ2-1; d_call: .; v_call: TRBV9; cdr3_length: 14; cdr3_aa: CASSPSGGGNEQFF; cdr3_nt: TGTGCCAGCAGCCCATCAGGGGGGGGTAATGAGCAGTTCTTC
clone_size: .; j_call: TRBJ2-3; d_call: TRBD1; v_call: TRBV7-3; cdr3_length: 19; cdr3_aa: CASSLLSTGTGAPRGAQYF; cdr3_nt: TGTGCCAGCAGCTTACTCTCCACCGGGACAGGGGCCCCCCGTGGTGCGCAGTATTTT
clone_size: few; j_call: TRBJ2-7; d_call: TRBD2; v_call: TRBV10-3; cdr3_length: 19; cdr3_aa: CAISARTSGTHGEIYEQYF; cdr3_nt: TGTGCCATCAGTGCCCGGACTAGCGGAACCCACGGGGAGATCTACGAGCAGTACTTC
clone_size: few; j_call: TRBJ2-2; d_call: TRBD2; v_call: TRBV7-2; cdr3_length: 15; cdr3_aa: CASSLSGGGPGELFF; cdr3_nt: TGTGCCAGCAGCTTATCTGGCGGGGGGCCCGGGGAGCTGTTTTTT
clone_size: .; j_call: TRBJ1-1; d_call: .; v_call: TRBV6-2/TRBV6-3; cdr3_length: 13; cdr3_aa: CASSYTWDTEAFF; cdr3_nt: TGTGCCAGCAGTTACACCTGGGACACTGAAGCTTTCTTT
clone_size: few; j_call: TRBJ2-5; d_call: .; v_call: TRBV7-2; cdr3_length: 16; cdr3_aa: CASSPGDRIARETQYF; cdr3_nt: TGTGCCAGCAGCCCGGGCGATCGGATCGCGCGAGAGACCCAGTACTTC
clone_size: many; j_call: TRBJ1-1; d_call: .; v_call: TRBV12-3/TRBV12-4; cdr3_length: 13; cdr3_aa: CASSLAQGSEAFF; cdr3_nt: TGTGCCAGCAGTTTAGCGCAGGGTTCTGAAGCTTTCTTT
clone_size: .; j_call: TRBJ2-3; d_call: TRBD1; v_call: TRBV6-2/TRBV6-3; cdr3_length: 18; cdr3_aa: CASSYPPLDRVLTDTQYF; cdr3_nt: TGTGCCAGCAGTTACCCTCCTCTGGACAGGGTTCTTACAGATACGCAGTATTTT
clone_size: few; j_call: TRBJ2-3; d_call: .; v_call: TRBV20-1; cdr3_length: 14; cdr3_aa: CSAPATGTTDTQYF; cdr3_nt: TGCAGTGCCCCGGCTACGGGGACCACAGATACGCAGTATTTT
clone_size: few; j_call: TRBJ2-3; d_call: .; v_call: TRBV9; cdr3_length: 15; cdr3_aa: CASSVATTMTDTQYF; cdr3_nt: TGTGCCAGCAGCGTAGCGACGACTATGACAGATACGCAGTATTTT
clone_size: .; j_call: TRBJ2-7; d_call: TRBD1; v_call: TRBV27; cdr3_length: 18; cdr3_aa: CASSLLSATGTGSSEQYF; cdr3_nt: TGTGCCAGCAGTTTACTATCTGCAACCGGGACAGGAAGCTCCGAGCAGTACTTC
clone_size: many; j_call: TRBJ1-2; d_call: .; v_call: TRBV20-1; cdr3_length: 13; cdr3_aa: CSAGGVQYYGYTF; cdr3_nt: TGCAGTGCTGGGGGTGTCCAGTACTATGGCTACACCTTC
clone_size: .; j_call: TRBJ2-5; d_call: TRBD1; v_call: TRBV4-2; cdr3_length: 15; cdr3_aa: CASSLSGQGEETQYF; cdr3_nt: TGTGCCAGCAGCCTATCCGGACAGGGCGAAGAGACCCAGTACTTC
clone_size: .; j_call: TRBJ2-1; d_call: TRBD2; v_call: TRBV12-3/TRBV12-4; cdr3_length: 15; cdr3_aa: CASSLWSGSSDEQFF; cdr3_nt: TGTGCCAGCAGTTTATGGAGCGGGAGTTCGGATGAGCAGTTCTTC
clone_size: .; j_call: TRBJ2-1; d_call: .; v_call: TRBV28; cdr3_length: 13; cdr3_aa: CASSSTGFPEQFF; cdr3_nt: TGTGCCAGCAGTTCAACAGGCTTCCCTGAGCAGTTCTTC
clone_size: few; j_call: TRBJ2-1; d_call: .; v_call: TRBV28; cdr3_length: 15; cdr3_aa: CASTSGTLLHNEQFF; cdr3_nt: TGTGCCAGCACCTCCGGGACTCTACTACACAATGAGCAGTTCTTC
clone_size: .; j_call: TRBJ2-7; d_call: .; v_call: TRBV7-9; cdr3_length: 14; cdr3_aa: CASSLRDVSYEQYF; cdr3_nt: TGTGCCAGCAGCCTCCGGGACGTCTCCTACGAGCAGTACTTC
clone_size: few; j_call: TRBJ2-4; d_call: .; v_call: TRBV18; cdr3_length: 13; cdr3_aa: CASSPGLQNIQYF; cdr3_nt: TGTGCCAGCTCACCAGGGCTTCAAAACATTCAGTACTTC